The 19 T cell receptor beta chains in this list originate from one sample, sequenced in a study of cytomegalovirus exposure and HLA in healthy donors. The primer mix had 60 Vbeta and 13 Jbeta primers. Some clones are missing from TCRdb's copy, which holds only in-frame ones; the method was immunoSEQ multiplex PCR. There are approximately 110,000 clones in the sample; around 73% occur only once, and approximately 8% lies in the top ten. Sequenced material: PBMCs. These receptors all stem from a man aged 35-49 years in good health and CMV-seronegative.

This clone has just a few counts. The chain is built from TRBV7-6 and TRBJ2-1, with 7 bases aligning to TRBD1. This CDR3 comprises 20 residues. CDR1 SGHVS and CDR2 FNYEAQ come from the germline V gene. Trimming at V came to 1 base and at J to 6 bases, leaving 21 bases not matched to a gene. CDR3 sequence: CASSLGVVGGVWQLGNEQFF. CDR3 bases: TGTGCCAGCAGCTTAGGCGTGGTAGGGGGCGTATGGCAATTGGGCAATGAGCAGTTCTTC.

This clone was found once. The V and J genes are TRBV5-4 and TRBJ2-3, with a possible D match to TRBD1 (6 bases). V was cut by 1 base and J by 3 bases, with 12 bases left in between. This CDR3 is built from 15 residues. Germline V CDR1 and CDR2: SGHNT, YYREEE (reference sequence). The CDR3 reads CASSLSNRATDTQYF. The CDR3 bases are TGTGCCAGCAGCTTGTCAAACAGGGCGACAGATACGCAGTATTTT.

This clone turned up a few times. The chain combines TRBV6-1 with TRBJ1-6, with D possibly TRBD1 on 6 matching bases. V was clipped by 1 base and J by 9 bases, with 13 bases between them. Germline V gene sequence: CDR1 MNHNS, CDR2 SASEGT. The CDR3 spans 15 residues. The CDR3 nucleotides read TGTGCCAGCAGTGAAGGTGGCAGGGGAAGTTCACCCCTCCACTTT. This sequence encodes CASSEGGRGSSPLHF.

DNA for the CDR3: TGTGCCAGCAGCCAAGTGGGGACTAGCGGGGGGTACCAAGAGACCCAGTACTTC. It is translated as CASSQVGTSGGYQETQYF. This rearrangement joins TRBV4-2 to TRBJ2-5, with 15 bases that match TRBD2. Trimming removed 1 base from V and 0 bases from J; junction bases left unmatched: 3. In germline, CDR1 is LGHNA, CDR2 YNFKEQ. The CDR3 spans 18 residues.

A few counts support this clone. The chain has TRBV27 and TRBJ2-1, with D maybe TRBD2 (5 bases). Per germline, CDR1 MNHEY and CDR2 SMNVEV (reference sequence). This CDR3 is 13 amino acids long. The V and J ends lost 6 bases and 3 bases respectively, with 9 bases between them. This CDR3 is CASSSGNYNEQFF. The CDR3 region has the DNA TGTGCCAGCAGCTCCGGGAACTACAATGAGCAGTTCTTC.

The chain recombines TRBV19 with TRBJ1-2, with 9 bases aligning to TRBD1. The CDR3 contains 14 residues. Trimming removed 10 bases from V and 3 bases from J; junction bases left unmatched: 9. The V gene's germline CDR1 is LNHDA and CDR2 SQIVND (reference sequence). CDR3 nucleotide sequence: TGTGCCACCTCGACAGGGGGTCTCTACTATGGCTACACCTTC. This gives the protein CATSTGGLYYGYTF. The full variable domain, its missing parts supplied by reference TRBV19 and TRBJ1-2, is DGGITQSPKYLFRKEGQNVTLSCEQNLNHDAMYWYRQDPGQGLRLIYYSQIVNDFQKGDIAEGYSVSREKKESFPLTVTSAQKNPTAFYLCATSTGGLYYGYTFGSGTRLTVV.

The chain combines TRBV2 with TRBJ2-7, with D perhaps matching TRBD1 (5 bases). The CDR3 is made up of 15 amino acids. Germline V gene data show CDR1 as SNHLY and CDR2 as FYNNEI. Trimming cost V 2 bases and J 1 base, with 12 bases left between them. In DNA, the CDR3 is TGTGCCAGCAGTGAACAGGGCAGAAAGTCCTACGAGCAGTACTTC. Protein product: CASSEQGRKSYEQYF.

The sample holds one count of this clone. The chain combines TRBV5-6 with TRBJ1-1, with 7 bases lining up with TRBD1. Germline CDR1 and CDR2: SGHDT and YYEEEE. V shed 2 bases, J shed 4 bases, and the junction held 2 bases outside the gene matches. The CDR3 has 13 residues. CDR3 sequence: CASSFRGSTEAFF. The CDR3 coding sequence is TGTGCCAGCAGCTTCAGGGGGAGCACTGAAGCTTTCTTT.

J is TRBJ1-2 and V is TRBV6-1, with D perhaps matching TRBD1 (6 bases). The CDR3 is 15 amino acids. CDR1 and CDR2 from the germline V gene are MNHNS and SASEGT. Deletions cut 8 bases from V and 5 bases from J, with 21 bases between. The CDR3 sequence: CASGPRLGTLYGYTF. DNA for the CDR3: TGTGCCAGCGGGCCTCGACTCGGGACACTTTATGGCTACACCTTC.

The gene calls are TRBV5-4 and TRBJ2-4, with 8 bases that match TRBD1. Germline lookup yields CDR1 SGHNT and CDR2 YYREEE (reference sequence). V shed 7 bases, J shed 1 base, and the junction held 10 bases outside the gene matches. This CDR3 region has 16 residues. The CDR3 loop reads CASSNTRQGAKNIQYF. The CDR3, as DNA: TGTGCCAGCTCCAACACCAGACAGGGGGCCAAAAACATTCAGTACTTC.

The rearrangement uses TRBV5-1 and TRBJ2-7; 8 positions match TRBD2. The V and J ends lost 3 bases and 1 base, in that order; junction bases with no gene match: 6. This CDR3 comprises 15 residues. CDR1 is SGHRS and CDR2 is YFSETQ in the germline V gene. The CDR3 region has the DNA TGCGCCAGCAGCTCGACCGGGACTAGTTCCTACGAGCAGTACTTC. It specifies CASSSTGTSSYEQYF.

The chain is built from TRBV5-4 and TRBJ2-1; D might be TRBD1 (5 bases). Trimming left V 1 base short and J 2 bases short, with 10 bases between. CDR1 and CDR2 from the germline V gene are SGHNT and YYREEE (reference sequence). This CDR3 contains 15 residues. CDR3 loop: CASSLWKGAYNEQFF. CDR3 bases: TGTGCCAGCAGCTTGTGGAAAGGGGCCTACAATGAGCAGTTCTTC.

The rearrangement joins TRBV27 to TRBJ2-7; 7 bases line up with TRBD1. Germline-derived CDR1 and CDR2 are MNHEY and SMNVEV (reference sequence). The CDR3 has 17 amino acids. V lost 4 bases and J lost 1; bases outside the gene matches: 13. CDR3 residues: CASSSLGRQGLSYEQYF. The CDR3 DNA reads as TGTGCCAGCAGTTCCCTTGGGAGACAGGGCCTATCCTACGAGCAGTACTTC.

The V gene is TRBV7-2, the J gene TRBJ2-7; 10 nucleotides agree with TRBD2. Trimming removed 2 bases from V and 7 bases from J; junction bases left unmatched: 14. Germline CDR1 SGHTA, CDR2 FQGNSA. This CDR3 is 17 amino acids long. The CDR3 sequence is CASSLPTSGPPGEEQYF. CDR3 sequence (DNA): TGTGCCAGCAGCTTACCGACTAGCGGGCCTCCTGGGGAGGAGCAGTACTTC.

The V and J genes are TRBV19 and TRBJ1-5; no reliable D call. CDR1 is LNHDA, CDR2 SQIVND, per germline (reference sequence). The CDR3 has 14 amino acids. Trimming took off 6 bases at V and 0 bases at J, with 9 bases between the two ends. CDR3 in amino acids: CASSSAGSNQPQHF. DNA for the CDR3: TGTGCCAGTAGCAGCGCCGGTAGCAATCAGCCCCAGCATTTT.

This clone has only a few counts. The rearrangement links TRBV7-2 to TRBJ1-1, with D possibly TRBD1 on 5 matching bases. In germline, CDR1 is SGHTA, CDR2 FQGNSA. This CDR3 has 13 residues. V lost 5 bases, J lost 2 bases, and 9 bases lay in between. CDR3 loop: CASSIQANTEAFF. CDR3 nucleotide sequence: TGTGCCAGCAGCATACAGGCTAACACTGAAGCTTTCTTT.

This clone was seen once. CDR3 coding DNA: TGTGCCAGCAGTGAAGGGAGACAGGCCACGAACACCGGGGAGCTGTTTTTT. It encodes CASSEGRQATNTGELFF. V and J are TRBV25-1 and TRBJ2-2; D perhaps matches TRBD1 (6 bases). This CDR3 contains 17 residues. Germline CDR1 reads MGHDK; CDR2 reads SYGVNS. Trimming removed 2 bases from V and 0 bases from J, with 13 bases in between.

The chain couples TRBV18 to TRBJ2-7, with a tentative D call TRBD2 (6 bases). Trimming took off 3 bases at V and 2 bases at J, with 14 bases between the two ends. The CDR3 has 15 amino acids. CDR1 is KGHSH, CDR2 LQKENI, per germline. CDR3 in amino acids: CASSPEGPPTYEQYF. The CDR3, as DNA: TGTGCCAGCTCACCGGAGGGACCCCCTACCTACGAGCAGTACTTC. Complete variable domain (other parts from reference TRBV18 and TRBJ2-7): NAGVMQNPRHLVRRRGQEARLRCSPMKGHSHVYWYRQLPEEGLKFMVYLQKENIIDESGMPKERFSAEFPKEGPSILRIQQVVRGDSAAYFCASSPEGPPTYEQYFGPGTRLTVT.

The CDR3 sequence: CASSPGTSGEETQYF. The CDR3 DNA reads as TGTGCCAGCAGCCCTGGGACTAGCGGAGAAGAGACCCAGTACTTC. The chain uses TRBV5-4 and TRBJ2-5, with 11 positions matching TRBD2. The CDR3 covers 15 residues. Germline V CDR1 and CDR2: SGHNT, YYREEE (reference sequence). The J segment lost 3 bases and the V segment lost 4 bases, leaving 5 bases of the junction unmatched. The entire variable domain, with the rest obtained from reference TRBV5-4 and TRBJ2-5, is as follows: ETGVTQSPTHLIKTRGQQVTLRCSSQSGHNTVSWYQQALGQGPQFIFQYYREEENGRGNFPPRFSGLQFPNYSSELNVNALELDDSALYLCASSPGTSGEETQYFGPGTRLLVL.